This TCR beta chain was sequenced in a study of glioma-infiltrating T cells (dated by TCRdb to the mid-2010s). In terms of the full investigation: The study sequenced TCR alpha- and beta-chain repertoires from glioma tissue, from non-neoplastic brain tissue and from matched peripheral blood mononuclear cells. To gauge divergence between tissue and blood T-cell populations, every tissue-infiltrating repertoire was compared against the peripheral blood repertoire from the same patient. The paired cohort comprised three low-grade glioma patients, several primary glioblastoma patients and three non-glioma patients contributing non-neoplastic brain tissue. The paper as a whole reports these results and caveats: Only a very small number of CDR3 sequences turned up in both tissue and blood, a result put down to high CDR3 diversity combined with limited sampling. VJ-independent divergence between tissue and blood was lower than expected in non-neoplastic patients but higher than expected in all gliomas, particularly low-grade gliomas. Group comparisons rested on small numbers: three non-neoplastic, three low-grade glioma and 7 or 8 glioblastoma patients.

Remarks on this clonotype: The antigen it binds to is not known. One end of the junction is discordant with germline, which a read error may explain.

From the cysteine through the phenylalanine, the CDR3 covers 15 amino acids. CDR3 DNA is the only sequence kept; it has 45 bases, read in frame from the first base. In the germline V gene, CDR1 corresponds to MDHEN and CDR2 to SYDVKM. The iRepertoire nested amplicon-rescue multiplex PCR (arm-PCR) platform was used to amplify TCR alpha and beta CDR3 regions from RNA. For one-step reverse transcription and amplification, about 85-450 ng of tissue mRNA or PBMC total RNA was used as input. Following bead purification, Illumina adapters were added by a secondary multiplex PCR, and the libraries were gel-purified between 200 and 400 bp. Internal 6-nucleotide barcodes were carried by the libraries and were used for demultiplexing. Sequencing of the libraries was done on an Illumina MiSeq using 2x220 or 2x250 nucleotide paired-end reads. Per the source publication's procedure: Paired reads were merged with FLASH 1.2.11 and aligned to the GRCh37 human genome with BWA-MEM before extracting TRA and TRB reads. V and J assignment used an IMGT-derived reference of cassette sequences and CDR3 motifs that included pseudogenes. Three-frame translation of reads was performed, and productive CDR3s were defined as those with a C...FGXG motif and no stop codons. Unique combinations of V-J cassette pair and CDR3 amino acid sequence were defined as clonotypes. Reads were filtered by Hamming distance, thresholded by each sample's sequence error rate in mapped regions. TCRdb cleaned the public reads at Q25 with fastp, built clones with MiXCR and kept in-frame beta chains. Rows with one shared CDR3 protein collapse into an entry with the most common genes and DNA. These V and J calls derive from TCRdb rather than the authors' analysis. A total of fewer than 55,000 distinct CDR3 sequences appear in this sample, approximately 20% of them only once. The ten largest make up almost 6.5% of the sample.

The sample consisted of glioma tissue, nonneoplastic brain tissue, or PBMCs (not recorded which). This TCR came from a human donor with low-grade glioma or glioblastoma, undergoing nonglioma brain surgery, or in good health (not recorded which). The chain is assembled from TRBV28 and TRBJ2-3; matching of 8 bases hints at TRBD2 as the D gene. In nucleotide form, the sequence is TGTGCCAGCAGTCGTAGCGGGAAGGGGACAGATACGGAGTATTTT. Its protein reads: CASSRSGKGTDTEYF.